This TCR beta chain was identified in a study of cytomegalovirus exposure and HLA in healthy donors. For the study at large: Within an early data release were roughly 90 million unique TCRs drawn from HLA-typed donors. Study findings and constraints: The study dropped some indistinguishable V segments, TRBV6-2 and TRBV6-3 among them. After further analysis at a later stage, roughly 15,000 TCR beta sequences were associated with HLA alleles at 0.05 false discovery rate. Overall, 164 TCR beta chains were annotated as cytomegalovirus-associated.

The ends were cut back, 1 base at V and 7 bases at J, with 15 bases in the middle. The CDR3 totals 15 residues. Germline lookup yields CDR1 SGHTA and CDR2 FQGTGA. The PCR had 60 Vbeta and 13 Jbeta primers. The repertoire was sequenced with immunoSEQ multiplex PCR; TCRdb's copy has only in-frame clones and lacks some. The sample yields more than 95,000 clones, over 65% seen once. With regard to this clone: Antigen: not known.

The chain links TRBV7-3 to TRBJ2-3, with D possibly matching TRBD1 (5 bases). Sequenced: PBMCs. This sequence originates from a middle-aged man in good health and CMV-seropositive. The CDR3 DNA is TGTGCCAGCAGCTTAAGGTCACCCGGACACAATACGCAGTATTTT. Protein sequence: CASSLRSPGHNTQYF.